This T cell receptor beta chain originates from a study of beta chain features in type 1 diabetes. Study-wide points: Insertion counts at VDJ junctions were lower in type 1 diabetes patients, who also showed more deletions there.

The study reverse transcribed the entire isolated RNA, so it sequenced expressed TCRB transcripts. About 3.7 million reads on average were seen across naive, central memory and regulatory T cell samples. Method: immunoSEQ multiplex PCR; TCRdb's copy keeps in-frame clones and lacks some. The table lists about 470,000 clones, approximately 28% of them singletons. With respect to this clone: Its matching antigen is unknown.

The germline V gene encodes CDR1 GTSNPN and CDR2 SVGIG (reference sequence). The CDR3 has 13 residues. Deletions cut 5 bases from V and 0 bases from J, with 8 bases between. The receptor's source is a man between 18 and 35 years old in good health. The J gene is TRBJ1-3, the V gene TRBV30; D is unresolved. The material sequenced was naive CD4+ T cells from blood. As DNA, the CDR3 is TGTGCCTGGTCAGGAAGCTCTGGAAACACCATATATTTT. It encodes CAWSGSSGNTIYF.